These 30 T cell receptor beta chains were sequenced from one sample in a study of blood T cell repertoires in COVID-19. The method was immunoSEQ multiplex PCR; TCRdb's version includes in-frame clones alone and lacks a portion of them. The table has 30,000 to 40,000 clones, 65% to 90% seen once. Sequenced: peripheral blood. The source is a woman older than 75 with active or convalescent COVID-19.

V and J are TRBV11-3 and TRBJ1-4; no reliable D call. Germline CDR1 reads SGHNT; CDR2 reads YENEEA. Trimming removed 7 bases from V and 7 bases from J, with 13 bases in between. This CDR3 spans 13 amino acids. This CDR3 reads CASKRGFREKLFF. The CDR3 nucleotides are TGTGCCAGCAAAAGAGGGTTTCGTGAAAAACTGTTTTTT. The full variable domain, its missing parts supplied by reference TRBV11-3 and TRBJ1-4, is EAGVVQSPRYKIIEKKQPVAFWCNPISGHNTLYWYLQNLGQGPELLIRYENEEAVDDSQLPKDRFSAERLKGVDSTLKIQPAELGDSAVYLCASKRGFREKLFFGSGTQLSVL.

This clone has just a few counts. The CDR3 reads CASSTRGRRGSPLHF. CDR3 in DNA: TGTGCCAGCAGCACAAGGGGGCGGCGGGGTTCACCCCTCCACTTT. The J gene is TRBJ1-6, the V gene TRBV5-6; TRBD1 matches at 7 bases. Trimming at V came to 4 bases and at J to 9 bases, leaving 10 bases not matched to a gene. The CDR3 has 15 amino acids. Germline loops: CDR1 SGHDT, CDR2 YYEEEE.

The chain is built from TRBV4-2 and TRBJ2-2; a weak D match, TRBD2 (5 bases). Trimming left V 0 bases short and J 4 bases short, with 12 bases between. Germline CDR1 is LGHNA and CDR2 is YNFKEQ. The CDR3 consists of 16 residues. The CDR3 protein is CASSQDVGSGTGELFF. For the CDR3, the DNA is TGTGCCAGCAGCCAAGATGTGGGGAGCGGCACCGGGGAGCTGTTTTTT.

The rearrangement uses TRBV9 and TRBJ1-6, with 8 positions matching TRBD1. The CDR3 spans 16 residues. Germline V gene lookup returns CDR1 SGDLS and CDR2 YYNGEE. J lost 6 bases, V lost 1 base, and 6 bases had no gene match. The CDR3 DNA sequence: TGTGCCAGCAGCGTAACAGGGGGAGACTTTAATTCACCCCTCCACTTT. Its protein is CASSVTGGDFNSPLHF.

This chain joins TRBV3-1 (or the pseudogene TRBV3-2) and TRBJ1-3; D is unresolved. Trimming cost V 0 bases and J 5 bases, with 11 bases left between them. CDR1 and CDR2 from the germline V gene are LGHDT and YNNKEL (reference sequence). This CDR3 has 15 amino acids. The CDR3 spells CASSQDSASRNTIYF. The CDR3, as DNA: TGTGCCAGCAGCCAAGATTCTGCCAGTCGAAACACCATATATTTT.

This clone was detected once. The V call is TRBV7-8, the J call TRBJ2-1; TRBD2 aligns across 13 bases. Germline V CDR1 and CDR2: SGHVS, FQNEAQ. The V segment lost 5 bases and the J segment 7 bases; nucleotides outside the gene matches: 8. The CDR3 runs 16 residues. Here the CDR3 DNA reads TGTGCCAGCAGCCGAGGGCTGGGACTAGCGGGAAATGAGCAGTTCTTC. Translating it yields CASSRGLGLAGNEQFF.

This clone was recorded a few times. The genes are TRBV7-8 and TRBJ1-5; no clear D. This CDR3 region has 15 residues. The germline V and J ends were trimmed by 4 bases and 2 bases, with 12 bases remaining between them. Germline V gives CDR1 SGHVS, CDR2 FQNEAQ. The CDR3 here is CASSSDGEGNQPQHF. In DNA form, the CDR3 reads TGTGCCAGCAGCTCCGACGGGGAGGGCAATCAGCCCCAGCATTTT.

The rearrangement links TRBV5-1 to TRBJ1-2, with TRBD1 matching 8 bases. The CDR3 extends over 16 amino acids. V lost 7 bases and J lost 4; bases outside the gene matches: 15. Germline loops: CDR1 SGHRS, CDR2 YFSETQ. The CDR3 sequence: CASGSSPQGVGYGYTF. The CDR3, as DNA: TGCGCCAGCGGATCCTCACCACAGGGGGTGGGCTATGGCTACACCTTC.

The gene calls are TRBV9 and TRBJ2-2, with D perhaps TRBD2 (7 bases). The CDR3 extends over 15 amino acids. Germline assignment: CDR1 SGDLS and CDR2 YYNGEE. V lost 0 bases, J lost 7 bases, and 13 bases lay in between. CDR3 protein: CASSVAGGRSGELFF. The DNA of the CDR3 is TGTGCCAGCAGCGTAGCGGGGGGCCGGAGCGGGGAGCTGTTTTTT.

The chain is built from TRBV9 and TRBJ1-1; D is undetermined. Between the trimmed V and J ends, which lost 2 bases and 0 bases, there was a span of 5 bases. The CDR3 totals 13 residues. CDR1 SGDLS and CDR2 YYNGEE come from the germline V gene. CDR3 region: CASSVLMNTEAFF. The DNA for the CDR3 is TGTGCCAGCAGCGTCCTAATGAACACTGAAGCTTTCTTT.

The gene calls are TRBV30 and TRBJ1-2; 7 bases match TRBD1. CDR3 length equals 13 residues. Germline assignment: CDR1 GTSNPN and CDR2 SVGIG (reference sequence). The J segment lost 7 bases and the V segment lost 2 bases, leaving 7 bases of the junction unmatched. The CDR3 here is CAWSQGDGSGYTF. The CDR3 nucleotides are TGTGCCTGGAGTCAGGGGGACGGGTCTGGCTACACCTTC. The full variable domain, completed using reference TRBV30 and TRBJ1-2, is SQTIHQWPATLVQPVGSPLSLECTVEGTSNPNLYWYRQAAGRGLQLLFYSVGIGQISSEVPQNLSASRPQDRQFILSSKKLLLSDSGFYLCAWSQGDGSGYTFGSGTRLTVV.

J is TRBJ2-4 and V is TRBV3-1 (or the pseudogene TRBV3-2), with a tentative D call TRBD1 (6 bases). Germline V gives CDR1 LGHDT, CDR2 YNNKEL (reference sequence). Deletions cut 1 base from V and 0 bases from J, with 7 bases between. This CDR3 region has 15 residues. The CDR3 sequence: CASSQAQGAKNIQYF. In DNA form, the CDR3 reads TGTGCCAGCAGCCAAGCACAGGGAGCCAAAAACATTCAGTACTTC.

The gene calls are TRBV5-1 and TRBJ1-2, with 9 bases that match TRBD1. The CDR3 sequence is 16 residues long. Germline CDR1 and CDR2: SGHRS and YFSETQ. The V and J ends lost 0 bases and 13 bases, in that order; junction bases with no gene match: 16. CDR3 sequence reads: CASSLDIMGQGLWGTF. The CDR3 region has the DNA TGCGCCAGCAGCTTGGACATTATGGGACAGGGTTTGTGGGGCACCTTC.

The CDR3 DNA reads TGTGCCACCAGTGATCCCCGACAGGGGGGAGGCAATCAGCCCCAGCATTTT. The encoded protein is CATSDPRQGGGNQPQHF. This rearrangement joins TRBV24-1 to TRBJ1-5, with TRBD1 identical over 9 bases. The V gene's germline CDR1 is KGHDR and CDR2 SFDVKD. The CDR3 extends over 17 amino acids. J was trimmed by 2 bases and V by 3 bases; bases with no gene match: 7.

The chain employs TRBV6-5 and TRBJ1-6, with D possibly being TRBD1 (6 bases). The V gene's germline CDR1 is MNHEY and CDR2 SVGAGI. The ends were cut back, 10 bases at V and 7 bases at J, with 17 bases in the middle. The CDR3 covers 14 residues. The CDR3 DNA sequence: TGTGCCACAATACCCCGGCAGGGGAATTCACCCCTCCACTTT. Translated: CATIPRQGNSPLHF.

The chain carries TRBV9 and TRBJ1-3; 9 positions agree with TRBD1. Germline V gene sequence: CDR1 SGDLS, CDR2 YYNGEE. Trimming removed 3 bases from V and 3 bases from J; junction bases left unmatched: 4. The CDR3 spans 15 residues. CDR3 sequence (DNA): TGTGCCAGCAGCGCGGGACAGGGAGTTGGAAACACCATATATTTT. Translation gives CASSAGQGVGNTIYF.

The chain couples TRBV19 to TRBJ1-4; D is unresolved. With 3 bases removed from V and 0 bases from J, the gap between germline ends came to 8 bases. The CDR3 extends over 15 amino acids. Germline lookup yields CDR1 LNHDA and CDR2 SQIVND (reference sequence). This chain's CDR3 is CASSIGGATNEKLFF. DNA of the CDR3: TGTGCCAGTAGTATTGGCGGGGCAACTAATGAAAAACTGTTTTTT.

The chain employs TRBV12-5 and TRBJ1-5; the D is unclear. There are 17 residues in the CDR3. Germline CDR1 reads LGHNT; CDR2 reads FRNRAP. Trimming shortened V by 0 bases and J by 1 base, and 13 bases separated the two germline ends. The DNA of the CDR3 is TGTGCTAGTGGTTTGGTCTTGGTACACCACAGCAATCAGCCCCAGCATTTT. Residues: CASGLVLVHHSNQPQHF.

The chain has TRBV18 and TRBJ1-1, with D possibly matching TRBD1 (5 bases). Germline assignment: CDR1 KGHSH and CDR2 LQKENI. The CDR3 totals 16 residues. V was cut by 3 bases and J by 6 bases, with 20 bases left in between. CDR3 region: CASSPGPPTGGSEAFF. DNA for the CDR3: TGTGCCAGCTCACCGGGGCCCCCCACGGGAGGGTCTGAAGCTTTCTTT.

The chain links TRBV19 to TRBJ2-1; D may be TRBD1 (6 bases). The CDR3 spans 17 residues. In germline, CDR1 is LNHDA, CDR2 SQIVND (reference sequence). Trimming stripped 1 base from V and 5 bases from J, with 18 bases between. CDR3: CASSIVGWQGLHNEQFF. CDR3 in DNA: TGTGCCAGTAGTATAGTAGGATGGCAGGGGCTCCACAATGAGCAGTTCTTC. The whole variable domain, filled in from reference TRBV19 and TRBJ2-1, reads DGGITQSPKYLFRKEGQNVTLSCEQNLNHDAMYWYRQDPGQGLRLIYYSQIVNDFQKGDIAEGYSVSREKKESFPLTVTSAQKNPTAFYLCASSIVGWQGLHNEQFFGPGTRLTVL.

The V gene is TRBV5-1, the J gene TRBJ2-5, with 7 bases that match TRBD1. In germline, CDR1 is SGHRS, CDR2 YFSETQ. This CDR3 spans 16 amino acids. V was pared by 7 bases and J by 0 bases, with 12 bases of the junction left unmatched. The chain's CDR3 is CASVTEGAGDQETQYF. DNA of the CDR3: TGCGCCAGCGTGACCGAGGGGGCAGGGGACCAAGAGACCCAGTACTTC.

V usage is TRBV9 and J usage is TRBJ2-5, with D possibly matching TRBD2 (5 bases). Germline CDR1 is SGDLS and CDR2 is YYNGEE. The germline V and J ends were trimmed by 0 bases and 2 bases, with 14 bases remaining between them. The CDR3 is 16 residues long. DNA of the CDR3: TGTGCCAGCAGCGTAGGCCGATTCGGGGTACAAGAGACCCAGTACTTC. Amino acid sequence: CASSVGRFGVQETQYF.

The chain couples TRBV6-6 to TRBJ1-6; 10 bases agree with TRBD1. The V gene end was trimmed by 6 bases and the J gene end by 8 bases; junction bases not matched to a gene: 4. The CDR3 runs to 14 residues. Germline V gene data show CDR1 as MNHNY and CDR2 as SVGAGI (reference sequence). The CDR3 sequence is CASSRGQGDSPLHF. The CDR3 nucleotides are TGTGCCAGCAGCCGCGGACAGGGGGATTCACCCCTCCACTTT.

The chain couples TRBV12-5 to TRBJ2-2; 8 positions agree with TRBD1. CDR1 LGHNT and CDR2 FRNRAP come from the germline V gene. The CDR3 sequence is 16 residues long. V was pared by 5 bases and J by 6 bases, with 11 bases of the junction left unmatched. The DNA for the CDR3 is TGTGCTAGTGGTCTACAGGGGGTAAGGGGGGCCGGGGAGCTGTTTTTT. It translates to CASGLQGVRGAGELFF.

This clone was seen a handful of times. This chain joins TRBV7-3 and TRBJ2-1; perhaps TRBD2 as D (5 bases). CDR3 length: 15 residues. Per germline, CDR1 SGHTA and CDR2 FQGTGA. V was trimmed by 0 bases and J by 7 bases, leaving 13 bases between them. CDR3 loop: CASSLTSSSQNEQFF. The CDR3 nucleotides read TGTGCCAGCAGCTTAACGTCCTCTAGCCAAAATGAGCAGTTCTTC.

This chain connects TRBV5-4 to TRBJ1-5; the D gene is possibly TRBD1 (5 bases). The CDR3 length is 14 residues. The germline V gene encodes CDR1 SGHNT and CDR2 YYREEE (reference sequence). V dropped 4 bases and J dropped 8 bases, with 16 bases sitting between them. CDR3 sequence (DNA): TGTGCCAGCAGCAAGTGGGGGGGTACAGAGCCCCAGCATTTT. Protein product: CASSKWGGTEPQHF.

CDR3 bases: TGTGCCAGCAGCTTAGCCGGGACGGGGGGAGCTAACTATGGCTACACCTTC. Translated, it gives CASSLAGTGGANYGYTF. The V and J genes are TRBV7-2 and TRBJ1-2; D is possibly TRBD1 (5 bases). The germline V gene encodes CDR1 SGHTA and CDR2 FQGNSA. Deletions cut 0 bases from V and 0 bases from J, with 14 bases between. The CDR3 covers 17 residues.

The chain uses TRBV19 and TRBJ1-2; perhaps TRBD1 as D (5 bases). CDR1 and CDR2 (germline): LNHDA, SQIVND (reference sequence). CDR3 size: 15 residues. The ends were cut back, 2 bases at V and 0 bases at J, with 10 bases in the middle. This CDR3 is CASSIQGITNYGYTF. CDR3 sequence (DNA): TGTGCCAGTAGTATACAGGGCATCACTAACTATGGCTACACCTTC.

This CDR3 reads CSASLQGSDTQYF. The DNA for the CDR3 is TGCAGTGCTAGTCTGCAGGGCTCAGATACGCAGTATTTT. The chain carries TRBV20-1 and TRBJ2-3, with D tentatively TRBD1 (5 bases). Per germline, CDR1 DFQATT and CDR2 SNEGSKA (reference sequence). CDR3 length equals 13 residues. V lost 3 bases to trimming and J lost 4 bases, with 11 bases between them.

The chain recombines TRBV3-1 (or the pseudogene TRBV3-2) with TRBJ1-1, with 8 positions matching TRBD1. CDR3 size: 14 residues. Germline V gene data show CDR1 as LGHDT and CDR2 as YNNKEL (reference sequence). V lost 3 bases, J lost 1 base, and 1 base stayed unmatched. Here the CDR3 DNA reads TGTGCCAGCAGCCACGGACAGGGGAACACTGAAGCTTTCTTT. Translating it yields CASSHGQGNTEAFF.